By proportion, the clone carrying this T cell receptor (beta chain) is large. Its specificity is not known. This sample is drawn from a study of intratumoral heterogeneity in liver cancer. Trimming shortened V by 5 bases and J by 2 bases, and 19 bases separated the two germline ends. The CDR3 is 17 residues long. Germline V gene data show CDR1 as LNHDA and CDR2 as SQIVND (reference sequence). The study's findings and limits: A noted limitation was under-sampling of tumor-infiltrating lymphocytes. Tumor region a had significantly more unique T-cell expansions than region b.

Each tumour sample represents a distinct, spatially separated region of the hepatocellular carcinoma nodule. Early-stage hepatocellular carcinoma patients were treatment-naïve prior to resection. Sequenced by immunoSEQ multiplex PCR; TCRdb stores in-frame clones only, minus some. The table lists around 6,400 clones, about three fifths of them singletons. The sequence was obtained from a man aged 65-85 years with hepatocellular carcinoma. The sample consisted of tumor tissue, taken before any cancer treatment. The rearrangement uses TRBV19 and TRBJ2-1; D may be TRBD2 (5 bases). In nucleotides, the CDR3 is TGTGCCAGTAGTTCCTCCTTAGCGATACAGACCTACAATGAGCAGTTCTTC. Residues: CASSSSLAIQTYNEQFF.